The clone carrying this TCR beta chain was observed a few times. These data come from a study of blood T cells in healthy people across ages. With a J-beta primer mix and a sample-barcoded 5' primer, a second PCR ran 7 to 11 cycles. One entry per CDR3 protein, called by TCRdb with MiXCR from the 5' RACE reads. This repertoire shows more than 700,000 distinct CDR3 sequences, 46% found once; its top ten account for 15% to 20%. The CDR3 has 17 amino acids. Germline V lookup: CDR1 DFQATT, CDR2 SNEGSKA (reference sequence). Trimming cost V 1 base and J 8 bases, with 23 bases left between them. The sample taken for sequencing was blood. The sequence derives from a man older than 75 in good health. The rearrangement joins TRBV20-1 to TRBJ1-4; possible D gene TRBD1, 5 bases. The CDR3 protein is CSARGPLVGTPVEKLFF. The CDR3 DNA reads as TGCAGTGCTAGAGGGCCTTTGGTAGGGACGCCGGTGGAAAAACTGTTTTTT.